This T cell receptor (beta chain) was recorded in a study of shared clonotypes between healthy human individuals. As defined, naive CD8 cells were CD45RO-negative and positively selected for CCR7, with terminally differentiated effector memory CD45RA+ cells excluded. Deep-level settings were used for running the assay. Clones were read by immunoSEQ multiplex PCR, and TCRdb kept only the in-frame ones, dropping some. This table holds about 2.2 million clones, over 85% found once. Trimming left V 0 bases short and J 4 bases short, with 15 bases between. Germline V gene data show CDR1 as SGHAT and CDR2 as FQNNGV. This CDR3 has 17 amino acids.

This clonotype was obtained from a man aged 18 to 29 in good health. Some clones in this sample may be carry-over from other donors' samples. The sample was naive CD8+ T cells from PBMCs. V gene TRBV11-2 combines with J gene TRBJ1-4; no clear D. The CDR3 reads CASSLDLRHSGNEKLFF. Here the CDR3 DNA reads TGTGCCAGCAGCTTAGATCTTCGACACTCCGGTAATGAAAAACTGTTTTTT.